The 8 T cell receptor beta chains given below trace back to one sample, sequenced in a study of identical twins' blood T cells. One entry per CDR3 protein, called by TCRdb with MiXCR from the 5' RACE reads. Seen here are 300,000 to 400,000 distinct CDR3 sequences, around 30% observed once, and the top ten hold about 6.1%. The specimen was PBMCs. The receptors shown here come from a woman aged 18 to 55 in good health.

As concerns this clonotype: An end of the junction differs from the germline gene, which may be a read error. In DNA form, the CDR3 reads TGCGCCAGCAGCCAAGAAGGAGACATTCTTTTTTCATCCAACGTCCCGACTTTC. As protein: CASSQEGDILFSSNVPTF. The chain joins TRBV4-3 to TRBJ2-6; D remains ambiguous. The CDR3 consists of 18 residues. Germline lookup yields CDR1 LGHNA and CDR2 YSLEER.

This clonotype was detected a few times. V gene TRBV7-9 combines with J gene TRBJ2-3; D may correspond to TRBD1 or TRBD2 (5 bases each). V gave up 1 base and J gave up 3 bases, with 11 bases separating them. CDR3 size: 15 residues. The germline V gene has CDR1 SEHNR and CDR2 FQNEAQ (reference sequence). The CDR3 here is CASSLEGRLTDTQYF. The CDR3 coding sequence is TGTGCCAGCAGCTTAGAGGGACGGCTAACAGATACGCAGTATTTT. Full variable domain (rest looked up from reference TRBV7-9 and TRBJ2-3): DTGVSQNPRHKITKRGQNVTFRCDPISEHNRLYWYRQTLGQGPEFLTYFQNEAQLEKSRLLSDRFSAERPKGSFSTLEIQRTEQGDSAMYLCASSLEGRLTDTQYFGPGTRLTVL.

This clonotype has only a few counts. This chain joins TRBV6-9 and TRBJ2-7, with TRBD1 as a possible D gene (7 bases). The CDR3 is made up of 17 amino acids. V shed 1 base and J shed 7 bases, with 23 bases lying between them. CDR1 and CDR2 from the germline V gene are MNHGY and SVAAGI. CDR3 sequence reads: CASSYFSGGRPPREQYF. The CDR3 DNA sequence: TGTGCCAGCAGTTATTTCTCAGGGGGGAGACCTCCCCGTGAGCAGTACTTC.

CDR3 sequence reads: CAIPLVQRHNEQFF. CDR3 in DNA: TGTGCCATCCCACTAGTCCAGCGCCATAATGAGCAGTTCTTC. The V and J genes are TRBV6-2 or TRBV6-3 and TRBJ2-1; D is possibly TRBD2 (5 bases). Germline V gene lookup returns CDR1 MNHEY and CDR2 SVGEGT. The germline V and J ends were trimmed by 10 bases and 7 bases, with 20 bases remaining between them. CDR3 size: 14 residues.

This clonotype was counted at least ten times. This rearrangement joins TRBV29-1 to TRBJ2-1; D is undetermined. The CDR3 runs to 16 residues. The V end was cut by 1 base, the J end by 6 bases, with 19 bases between. Germline V CDR1 and CDR2: SQVTM, ANQGSEA. The CDR3 loop is CSVEVFGSIVANEQFF. In nucleotides, the CDR3 is TGCAGCGTTGAAGTCTTTGGCAGCATCGTTGCCAATGAGCAGTTCTTC.

The chain recombines TRBV18 with TRBJ1-1; TRBD1 matches 7 bases. V dropped 6 bases and J dropped 8; count of bases not matched to a gene: 9. This CDR3 spans 13 amino acids. Germline V lookup: CDR1 KGHSH, CDR2 LQKENI. DNA of the CDR3: TGTGCCAGCTCGCCCGGACAGGACTCAGAAGCTTTCTTT. This sequence encodes CASSPGQDSEAFF.

The rearrangement links TRBV27 to TRBJ1-5; D remains ambiguous. The CDR3 extends over 13 amino acids. V gave up 8 bases and J gave up 6 bases, with 14 bases separating them. Germline V gene data show CDR1 as MNHEY and CDR2 as SMNVEV (reference sequence). CDR3 protein: CASSKQNSQPQHF. The CDR3 DNA sequence: TGTGCCAGCTCTAAGCAGAATAGTCAGCCCCAGCATTTT.

At least ten counts were recorded for this clonotype. The gene calls are TRBV12-3 or TRBV12-4 and TRBJ1-3; D not certain. The CDR3 length is 12 residues. The V end was cut by 5 bases, the J end by 2 bases, with 4 bases between. For the CDR3, the DNA is TGTGCCAGCAGTCGCGCTGGAAACACCATATATTTT. Its protein product is CASSRAGNTIYF.